The sequence of this T cell receptor beta chain was determined in a study of blood T cell repertoires in COVID-19 (dated by TCRdb to 2019 to 2021). As for the study more broadly: Samples covering the acute and convalescent phases of COVID-19 were provided by collaborators in the United States, Italy and Spain. The prospective study material was composed of cDNA or gDNA derived from T cells, B-cell-depleted T cells, or PBMCs. The dataset comprised deeply sampled blood TCRbeta repertoires from subjects exposed to, actively infected with, or recovered from COVID-19. The repertoires were made available in a free public database intended to serve as a resource for research on the immune response to SARS-CoV-2. Samples came from the ongoing ImmuneRACE study (first 160 participants) plus 1,254 subjects from 6 global collaborators. A de-identified subject ID, COVID-19 status, age in years and sex were almost always included in the sample metadata. HLA class I and class II types, where available, came from metadata supplied by the sample provider rather than from assay-based typing.

In Seattle, one collaborating source enrolled patients while the infection was active and tracked those patients longitudinally over the course of disease. Each collaborating institution followed its own protocols to collect whole blood in K2EDTA tubes. For TCRbeta analysis, collaborators shipped samples as frozen whole blood, isolated PBMCs, or DNA extracted from either of those sample types. General study outcomes and caveats: How much clinical and demographic metadata was included differed by source and by participant, and the metadata was provided uncurated.

The immunoSEQ Assay, a bias-controlled multiplex PCR, was used to amplify TCRbeta CDR3 regions from genomic DNA. Concerning the study's data processing: The number of nucleated cells in each sample was estimated from the amplification of reference gene primers within the assay. To quantify the absolute abundance of each unique TCRbeta CDR3 rearrangement, sequence reads were collapsed and filtered. For each sample, productive Simpson clonality was calculated by taking the square root of Simpson's diversity index across productive rearrangements. The source is immuneACCESS, and TCRdb retained only in-frame sequences with V and J called. Part of the clones is not carried over; for the studies checked, unresolved V genes explain less than half of this, and the remainder is unexplained. V, J and clone size derive from that table, while D and trimming were established from the DNA sequence. The sample data list about 170,000 clones, and roughly nine tenths of these were observed just once. Together, the top ten hold approximately 11% of the sample.

Notes on this clone: What antigen it recognizes has not been identified. No per-base quality is available; no much larger clone lies one base away.

Sequenced: peripheral blood. This clonotype was obtained from a woman aged 60-75 years with COVID-19, enrolled during active disease.

The CDR3 amino acid sequence is: CSELAGGEQFF. DNA sequence: TGCAGTGAACTAGCGGGGGGTGAGCAGTTCTTC. Here the chain combines TRBV20-1 and TRBJ2-1; 12 junctional bases match TRBD2. From the cysteine through the phenylalanine, the CDR3 covers 11 amino acids. Only the CDR3 part of the read is kept: 33 bases, read in frame from the first base. Relative to germline, V is missing 7 bases and J is missing 9 bases, with 1 base of the junction outside any gene match. From the germline V gene (reference sequence), CDR1 is DFQATT and CDR2 is SNEGSKA.